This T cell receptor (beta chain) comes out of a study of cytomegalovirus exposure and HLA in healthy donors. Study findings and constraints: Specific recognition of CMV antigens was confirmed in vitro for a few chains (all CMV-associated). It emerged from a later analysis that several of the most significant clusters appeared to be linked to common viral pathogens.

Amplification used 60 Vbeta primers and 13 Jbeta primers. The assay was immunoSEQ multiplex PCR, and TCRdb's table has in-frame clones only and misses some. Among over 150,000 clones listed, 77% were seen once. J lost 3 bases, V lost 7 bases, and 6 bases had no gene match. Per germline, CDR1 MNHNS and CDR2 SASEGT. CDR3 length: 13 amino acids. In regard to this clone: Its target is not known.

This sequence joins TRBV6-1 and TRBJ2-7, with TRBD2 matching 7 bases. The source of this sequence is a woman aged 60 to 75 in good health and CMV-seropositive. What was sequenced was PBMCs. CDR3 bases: TGTGCCAGCATTCAGAGCGGGAACTACGAGCAGTACTTC. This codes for CASIQSGNYEQYF.